These 14 T cell receptor beta chains came from one sample sequenced in a study of T cell responses to AZD1222 COVID-19 vaccine. Measured with immunoSEQ multiplex PCR; TCRdb has only the in-frame clones, and not every one. The sample has 84,000 or so clones, 70% to 90% seen once. The specimen was peripheral blood, collected on day 0 of AZD1222 vaccination. Source of these receptors: an adult in good health.

The J gene is TRBJ2-5, the V gene TRBV6-6, with D maybe TRBD2 (6 bases). Germline CDR1 reads MNHNY; CDR2 reads SVGAGI (reference sequence). The CDR3 covers 14 residues. Trimming took off 4 bases at V and 2 bases at J, with 11 bases between the two ends. CDR3 bases: TGTGCCAGCAGTTCCGGGACTCCACAAGAGACCCAGTACTTC. Protein product: CASSSGTPQETQYF.

The chain joins TRBV7-9 to TRBJ2-7; 7 nucleotides agree with TRBD1. The trim removed 7 bases at V and 4 bases at J, leaving 7 bases unmatched. The CDR3 is 13 residues long. Germline V gene data show CDR1 as SEHNR and CDR2 as FQNEAQ (reference sequence). The chain's CDR3 is CASTTGQKYEQYF. The CDR3 nucleotides are TGTGCCAGCACGACAGGGCAAAAATACGAGCAGTACTTC. Drawing the rest from reference TRBV7-9 and TRBJ2-7, the complete variable domain is DTGVSQNPRHKITKRGQNVTFRCDPISEHNRLYWYRQTLGQGPEFLTYFQNEAQLEKSRLLSDRFSAERPKGSFSTLEIQRTEQGDSAMYLCASTTGQKYEQYFGPGTRLTVT.

V usage is TRBV3-1 (or the pseudogene TRBV3-2) and J usage is TRBJ1-4, with 10 bases lining up with TRBD1. CDR1 and CDR2 from the germline V gene are LGHDT and YNNKEL (reference sequence). J gave up 6 bases and V 2 bases, and 6 bases lay outside the gene matches. The CDR3 has 16 residues. CDR3 in amino acids: CASSQNLGTGDEKLFF. CDR3 coding DNA: TGTGCCAGCAGCCAAAACCTCGGGACAGGGGATGAAAAACTGTTTTTT.

This clone has just a few counts. The rearrangement uses TRBV7-8 and TRBJ2-3, with TRBD2 identical over 11 bases. From germline, CDR1 is SGHVS and CDR2 FQNEAQ. The J segment lost 10 bases and the V segment lost 5 bases, leaving 14 bases of the junction unmatched. This CDR3 spans 16 amino acids. The CDR3, as DNA: TGTGCCAGCAGCCGCGTAATAGCGGGAGGGCGGGTCGCGCAGTATTTT. This sequence encodes CASSRVIAGGRVAQYF.

The rearrangement joins TRBV2 to TRBJ1-6; 9 bases fit TRBD1. The CDR3 is 16 residues long. With V trimmed by 8 bases and J by 9 bases, 14 bases remained unmatched. CDR1 SNHLY and CDR2 FYNNEI come from the germline V gene. The CDR3 region is CASGLPGTGSFSPLHF. For the CDR3, the DNA is TGTGCCAGCGGGTTACCCGGGACAGGGAGTTTTTCACCCCTCCACTTT.

The chain links TRBV7-9 to TRBJ2-7; 8 nucleotides agree with TRBD2. Losses at the gene ends were 4 bases for V and 3 bases for J; bases not matched to a gene: 8. Germline CDR1 and CDR2: SEHNR and FQNEAQ (reference sequence). The CDR3 totals 15 residues. The DNA of the CDR3 is TGTGCCAGCAGCTCCTTGACTAGCGCCGTCTACGAGCAGTACTTC. Amino acids: CASSSLTSAVYEQYF.

The chain recombines TRBV7-8 with TRBJ2-1, with TRBD2 matching 7 bases. This CDR3 spans 16 amino acids. The V gene's germline CDR1 is SGHVS and CDR2 FQNEAQ. V lost 5 bases to trimming and J lost 9 bases; unmatched junction nucleotides: 16. CDR3 amino acids: CASSESGTKTRGEQFF. The CDR3 DNA follows: TGTGCCAGCAGCGAAAGCGGGACTAAGACCCGGGGTGAGCAGTTCTTC.

The chain recombines TRBV6-6 with TRBJ1-5; D is ambiguous. CDR1 is MNHNY and CDR2 is SVGAGI in the germline V gene (reference sequence). The CDR3 has 14 residues. V gave up 5 bases and J gave up 5 bases, with 13 bases separating them. CDR3 sequence (DNA): TGTGCCAGCAGTAGTCACATGGATGATCAGCCCCAGCATTTT. Translated: CASSSHMDDQPQHF.

A note on this clone: The sample carries other DNA sequences with the same CDR3. This chain uses TRBV5-6 with TRBJ1-5; D is undetermined. The CDR3 length is 13 residues. Trimming removed 4 bases from V and 2 bases from J, with 7 bases in between. The V gene's germline CDR1 is SGHDT and CDR2 YYEEEE. CDR3 region: CASSPGGNQPQHF. The CDR3 bases are TGTGCCAGCAGCCCGGGAGGCAATCAGCCCCAGCATTTT.

The chain has TRBV4-1 and TRBJ1-2; the D is unclear. CDR1 is MGHRA, CDR2 YSYEKL, per germline. V shed 6 bases and J shed 2 bases, with 10 bases lying between them. The CDR3 runs 13 residues. DNA of the CDR3: TGCGCCAGCAGTCCCAGAAACAACTATGGCTACACCTTC. Its protein is CASSPRNNYGYTF.

The gene calls are TRBV5-5 and TRBJ1-5, with 11 positions matching TRBD1. Per the germline V gene, CDR1 is SGHKS and CDR2 is YYEKEE (reference sequence). The ends lost 4 bases at V and 6 bases at J; junction bases unmatched: 6. This CDR3 has 15 residues. DNA for the CDR3: TGTGCCAGCAGCCGGACAGGGGGCGAGGGTCAGCCCCAGCATTTT. Its translation: CASSRTGGEGQPQHF.

With regard to this clone: Different DNA sequences within this sample yield the same CDR3. The V call is TRBV19, the J call TRBJ1-5, with 7 positions matching TRBD1. Losses at the gene ends were 5 bases for V and 5 bases for J; bases not matched to a gene: 3. CDR1 and CDR2 (germline): LNHDA, SQIVND (reference sequence). The CDR3 runs to 13 residues. The CDR3 spells CASSVQGDQPQHF. CDR3 nucleotides: TGTGCCAGTAGTGTTCAGGGGGATCAGCCCCAGCATTTT.

The chain joins TRBV7-6 to TRBJ1-6; D is undetermined. The CDR3 has 11 residues. V lost 2 bases to trimming and J lost 13 bases, with 6 bases between them. Germline loops: CDR1 SGHVS, CDR2 FNYEAQ. The CDR3 is CASSLPDPLHF. CDR3 coding DNA: TGTGCCAGCAGCTTACCAGACCCCCTCCACTTT. The whole variable domain, filled in from reference TRBV7-6 and TRBJ1-6, reads GAGVSQSPRYKVTKRGQDVALRCDPISGHVSLYWYRQALGQGPEFLTYFNYEAQQDKSGLPNDRFSAERPEGSISTLTIQRTEQRDSAMYRCASSLPDPLHFGNGTRLTVT.

The rearrangement links TRBV6-5 to TRBJ2-7; a weak D match, TRBD2 (6 bases). From germline, CDR1 is MNHEY and CDR2 SVGAGI. The length of the CDR3 is 14 residues. V dropped 5 bases and J dropped 1 base, with 12 bases sitting between them. The CDR3 region has the DNA TGTGCCAGCAGTCAACTAGCAATTTCCTACGAGCAGTACTTC. It is translated as CASSQLAISYEQYF.